These T cell receptor beta chains were read from a single sample in a study of cytotoxic CD8 clonotypes in ibrutinib-treated CLL. Some clones are missing from TCRdb's copy, which holds only in-frame ones; the method was immunoSEQ multiplex PCR. The table has some 290,000 clones, 80% seen once. The sequenced sample was PBMCs, obtained before ibrutinib treatment. All receptors come from a human donor with chronic lymphocytic leukemia. Both conserved end residues are part of each CDR3. The order of the fields is J gene, CDR3 length, clone size, V gene, D gene, CDR3 DNA, CDR3 protein. The D gene is left open where the match is weak. Part of the rows lack a size; the others show once, few, many or a class for expanded clones.

>TRBJ1-5|13|-|TRBV29-1|-
TGCAGCGTTGGTTACCAGGGGTTTCAGCCCCAGCATTTT
CSVGYQGFQPQHF
>TRBJ2-3|14|-|TRBV15|-
TGTGCCACCAGCTTTATGTTTAGCACAGATACGCAGTATTTT
CATSFMFSTDTQYF
>TRBJ1-2|14|-|TRBV28|-
TGTGCCAGCAGTTCCGGTGTTGCTAACTATGGCTACACCTTC
CASSSGVANYGYTF
>TRBJ2-2|15|-|TRBV29-1|-
TGCAGCGTCCCTGGTGGTACTCGGAACACCGGGGAGCTGTTTTTT
CSVPGGTRNTGELFF
>TRBJ2-7|16|-|TRBV9|TRBD2
TGTGCCAGCAGCGTAGACTTTACTAGCGGGACCTACGAGCAGTACTTC
CASSVDFTSGTYEQYF
>TRBJ2-7|14|-|TRBV30|TRBD2
TGTGCCTGGAGTGGTGGAAGCGGGAGTAACGAGCAGTACTTC
CAWSGGSGSNEQYF
>TRBJ2-5|17|-|TRBV28|TRBD2
TGTGCCAGCAGTTTAAGGGGACTAGCGGGCAATGGAGAGACCCAGTACTTC
CASSLRGLAGNGETQYF
>TRBJ2-7|15|-|TRBV28|-
TGTGCCAGCAGTTTAGGCGCCGGTGAGACCTACGAGCAGTACTTC
CASSLGAGETYEQYF
>TRBJ2-1|17|-|TRBV25-1|-
TGTGCCAGCAGTGACCGACGTGACCGGAATGCCTACAATGAGCAGTTCTTC
CASSDRRDRNAYNEQFF
>TRBJ1-2|17|-|TRBV7-8|-
TGTGCCAGCAGCCAAAGGCAGGGGCCTCCTAAGGAGTATGGCTACACCTTC
CASSQRQGPPKEYGYTF
>TRBJ1-4|16|once|TRBV4-1|-
TGCGCCAGCAGCCAAGGCCCTCAGGGGAATAATGAAAAACTGTTTTTT
CASSQGPQGNNEKLFF
>TRBJ2-7|14|-|TRBV5-1|-
TGCGCCAGCAGCTTGGAAGCGCGTTCCTACGAGCAGTACTTC
CASSLEARSYEQYF
>TRBJ2-1|15|-|TRBV29-1|-
TGCAGCGTTGAAAGGCGGGATAGATCCTACAATGAGCAGTTCTTC
CSVERRDRSYNEQFF
>TRBJ2-3|17|once|TRBV5-1|TRBD1
TGCGCCAGCAGCTACCCATCGACAGGGGGCGCTACAGATACGCAGTATTTT
CASSYPSTGGATDTQYF
>TRBJ2-1|15|-|TRBV27|-
TGTGCCAGCAGTTTACCACGAAGCTCCTACAATGAGCAGTTCTTC
CASSLPRSSYNEQFF
>TRBJ1-1|13|-|TRBV27|-
TGTGCCAGCAGTTTGGTCCAGAACACTGAAGCTTTCTTT
CASSLVQNTEAFF
>TRBJ2-1|18|-|TRBV4-1|TRBD2
TGCGCCAGCAGCCAAACTCCTAGCGGGAGTACCTTCTTCAGTGAGCAGTTCTTC
CASSQTPSGSTFFSEQFF
>TRBJ2-5|12|few|TRBV29-1|TRBD2
TGCAGCGGAGGACTAGAGATGGAGACCCAGTACTTC
CSGGLEMETQYF
>TRBJ1-2|14|-|TRBV27|TRBD1
TGTGCCAGCAGACCGGGACAGGGGATCGACGGCTACACCTTC
CASRPGQGIDGYTF
>TRBJ1-5|13|-|TRBV14|-
TGTGCCAGCAGCCAAGATGTTCGGCAGCCCCAGCATTTT
CASSQDVRQPQHF
>TRBJ1-2|14|-|TRBV9|-
TGTGCCAGCAGCGCCCGACAGCCAGGGGATGGCTACACCTTC
CASSARQPGDGYTF
>TRBJ2-3|12|-|TRBV29-1|-
TGCAGCGTTGACGTAGTTTCTGATACGCAGTATTTT
CSVDVVSDTQYF
>TRBJ1-2|19|-|TRBV6-8|-
TGTGCCAGCAGTTATCCCAGGCAGCAGGGGCCCTACTTAAACTATGGCTACACCTTC
CASSYPRQQGPYLNYGYTF
>TRBJ2-1|12|-|TRBV29-1|-
TGCAGCGTTGAGGGCAACTACAATGAGCAGTTCTTC
CSVEGNYNEQFF
>TRBJ2-2|15|-|TRBV6-5|-
TGTGCCAGCAGAGCGCCGGGGGCCAACACCGGGGAGCTGTTTTTT
CASRAPGANTGELFF
>TRBJ1-2|14|-|TRBV29-1|-
TGCAGCGTCAAATATTGGGCCGGGCCCTATGGCTACACCTTC
CSVKYWAGPYGYTF
>TRBJ2-1|10|-|TRBV30|-
TGTGCCTGGAGTCTGACTCGGGAGTTCTTC
CAWSLTREFF
>TRBJ1-1|14|-|TRBV6-5|-
TGTGCCAGCAGTCCCTCAGCCAGGCTGAATGAAGCTTTCTTT
CASSPSARLNEAFF